This record looks at one TCR beta chain sequence and its context. Antigen specificity is unknown. Germline values: CDR1 MNHEY, CDR2 SVGAGI. The CDR3 is made up of 15 amino acids. V shed 0 bases, J shed 4 bases, and the junction held 2 bases outside the gene matches. Use of 60 Vbeta and 13 Jbeta primers characterized the PCR. Some clones are missing from TCRdb's copy, which holds only in-frame ones; the method was immunoSEQ multiplex PCR. Recorded for this sample: fewer than 150,000 clones. The data are from a study of cytomegalovirus exposure and HLA in healthy donors. Study results and limitations: Links to common viral pathogens appeared, in a later analysis, for several of the most significant clusters. Researchers counted roughly 150 TCR beta chains as cytomegalovirus-associated. Most of the TCR beta V segments (in an earlier analysis) were productive either about 90% or about 30% of the time. The authors assumed roughly uniform sequencing depth across donors for presence/absence analyses.

This clonotype was obtained from a woman aged 55-75 years in good health and CMV-seronegative. The rearrangement joins TRBV6-5 to TRBJ2-7, with TRBD1 matching 11 bases. The sample was PBMCs. The CDR3 reads CASSYSGTGGYEQYF. The CDR3 nucleotides are TGTGCCAGCAGTTACTCCGGGACAGGGGGTTACGAGCAGTACTTC.